This TCR beta chain was recorded in a study of PD-L1 blockade in urothelial cancer. Across the study: Median blood clonality was around 0.08, with about 86,000 unique TCRs. Study-level points and caveats: Pretreatment blood TCR clonality under the median forecast improved survival.

Germline loops: CDR1 MDHEN, CDR2 SYDVKM. V trimming: 3 bases; J trimming: 4 bases; junction bases outside the gene matches: 13. This CDR3 is built from 17 residues. In the case of this clone: Its antigen remains unknown.

Profiled with immunoSEQ multiplex PCR; TCRdb holds only in-frame clones, not every one. In the table there are some 48,000 clones, about 86% of which are singletons. Time point in this sample: peripheral blood 6 weeks after treatment start. This sequence was found in a man in his sixties with urothelial cancer. V is TRBV28 and J is TRBJ1-1, with 8 bases matching TRBD1. The sequencing here drew on PBMCs, taken around atezolizumab (anti-PD-L1) treatment. The CDR3 loop is CASSFYGRGRIITEAFF. The DNA for the CDR3 is TGTGCCAGCAGTTTCTATGGCAGGGGGCGTATAATCACTGAAGCTTTCTTT.